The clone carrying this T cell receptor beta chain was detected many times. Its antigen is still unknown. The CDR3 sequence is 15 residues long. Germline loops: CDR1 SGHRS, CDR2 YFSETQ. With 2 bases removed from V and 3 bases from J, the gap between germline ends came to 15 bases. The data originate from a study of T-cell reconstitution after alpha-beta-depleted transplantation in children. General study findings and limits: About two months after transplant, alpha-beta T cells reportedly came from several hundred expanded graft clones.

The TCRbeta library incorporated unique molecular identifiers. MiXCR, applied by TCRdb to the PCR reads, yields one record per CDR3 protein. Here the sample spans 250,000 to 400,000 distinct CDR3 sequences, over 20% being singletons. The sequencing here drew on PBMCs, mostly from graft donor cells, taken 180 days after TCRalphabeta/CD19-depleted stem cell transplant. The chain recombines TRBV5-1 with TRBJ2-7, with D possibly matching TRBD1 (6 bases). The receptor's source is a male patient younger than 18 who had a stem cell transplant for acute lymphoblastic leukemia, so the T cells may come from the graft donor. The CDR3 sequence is CASSFLRDKYYEQYF. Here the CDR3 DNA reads TGCGCCAGCAGCTTTTTAAGGGACAAATACTACGAGCAGTACTTC.